This T cell receptor (beta chain) is from a study of CD8+ T cells in alopecia areata. Study outcomes and limitations: Having just one nonresponder leaves the connection between baseline CD8+ expansion and response unresolved. Numerous expanded lesional clones remained in scalp and blood during tofacitinib.

This clone has just one count. Its antigen is unknown. CDR3 length: 14 residues. Germline CDR1 KGHSH, CDR2 LQKENI. V shed 5 bases and J shed 5 bases, with 15 bases lying between them. cDNA reverse transcribed from extracted RNA served as the sequencing template. Here immunoSEQ multiplex PCR was the method, and the copy in TCRdb shows in-frame clones only, minus some. The sample carries approximately 180,000 clones, just under 65% recorded once. Stated treatment: oral pan-JAK inhibitor, 5-10 mg twice daily. Both peripheral blood and punch biopsies of lesional scalp skin were obtained from patients who had alopecia areata.

J is TRBJ2-5 and V is TRBV18; perhaps TRBD2 as D (6 bases). The specimen comprised CD4+ T cells sorted from blood, sampled at week 49, from a patient treated with tofacitinib. The sequence was collected from a human donor with alopecia areata. This CDR3 is CASSDRAAGETQYF. In DNA form, the CDR3 reads TGTGCCAGCTCAGACCGGGCCGCGGGGGAGACCCAGTACTTC.